This TCR beta chain comes out of a study of blood T cell repertoires in COVID-19 (dated by TCRdb to 2020 to 2021). General notes on the study: The collaborator samples originated in the United States, Italy and Spain and spanned the acute and convalescent phases of COVID-19. The prospective study material was composed of cDNA or gDNA derived from T cells, B-cell-depleted T cells, or PBMCs. The dataset comprised deeply sampled blood TCRbeta repertoires from subjects exposed to, actively infected with, or recovered from COVID-19. The repertoires were released in a freely available public database meant as a resource for research on the immune response to SARS-CoV-2. Samples were obtained from the ongoing ImmuneRACE study (first 160 participants) and from 1,254 subjects provided by 6 global collaborators. The sample metadata nearly always contained a de-identified subject ID, COVID-19 status, age in years and sex. Where available, HLA class I and class II types were taken from metadata supplied by the sample provider and were not determined by assay-based typing. Summary of the overall study and its limitations: The amount of clinical and demographic metadata varied by source and participant and was provided uncurated.

CDR1 and CDR2 are read off the germline V gene (reference sequence) as SEHNR and FQNEAQ. The CDR3 has 12 amino acids, counting the end cysteine and phenylalanine. Only the CDR3 part of the read is kept: 36 bases, read in frame from the first base. Collaborating institutions collected whole blood in K2EDTA tubes following their own protocols. For TCRbeta analysis, collaborators shipped samples in one of three forms: frozen whole blood, isolated PBMCs, or DNA extracted from either of those sample types. TCRbeta CDR3 regions were amplified from genomic DNA using the immunoSEQ Assay, a bias-controlled multiplex PCR. From the authors' description of their analysis: The number of nucleated cells in each sample was estimated from the amplification of reference gene primers within the assay. Sequence reads were collapsed and filtered to measure the absolute abundance of every unique TCRbeta CDR3 rearrangement. For each sample, productive Simpson clonality was calculated as the square root of Simpson's diversity index across productive rearrangements. The table was pulled from immuneACCESS by TCRdb, which kept in-frame rearrangements only. Such tables lose some clones; where checked, under half of the loss comes from unresolved V genes, and the rest has no known cause. The V and J calls and clone size were taken over from that table, and D and trimming were inferred from the DNA. This sample gives 95,000 to 110,000 clones in total; 82% of them show up just once. The ten largest clones add up to about 5% of the sample.

Concerning this clone itself: The target of this receptor is not known. The germline gene is not matched at one end of the junction; a read error may be the cause.

Sample: peripheral blood. The sequence derives from a man in his sixties with acute or convalescent COVID-19. The V and J genes are TRBV7-9 and TRBJ1-4; a tentative D match to TRBD1 spans 5 bases. The bases are TGTGCCAGCAGCTTAGTCGGTCAGGGCCTACTTTTT. It translates as CASSLVGQGLLF. The entire variable domain, with the stretches around the CDR3 drawn from the reference TRBV7-9 and TRBJ1-4 proteins, is DTGVSQNPRHKITKRGQNVTFRCDPISEHNRLYWYRQTLGQGPEFLTYFQNEAQLEKSRLLSDRFSAERPKGSFSTLEIQRTEQGDSAMYLCASSLVGQGLLFGSGTQLSVL.